This T cell receptor beta chain came from a study of blood T cell repertoires in COVID-19. Produced via immunoSEQ multiplex PCR; TCRdb's table is partial and in-frame only. In the table there are around 300,000 clones, around 90% of which are singletons. Germline V CDR1 and CDR2: MNHNY, SVGAGI (reference sequence). The length of the CDR3 is 16 residues. Trimming removed 2 bases at V and 4 bases at J, with 14 bases between. The sequenced sample consisted of peripheral blood. This chain links TRBV6-6 with TRBJ2-2, with D possibly being TRBD1 (6 bases). This sequence was found in a woman aged 40-49 years who had recovered from COVID-19. This chain's CDR3 is CASSYTGTSPTGELFF. The CDR3 DNA follows: TGTGCCAGCAGTTACACCGGGACAAGCCCCACCGGGGAGCTGTTTTTT.